What follows describes a single TCR beta chain. This specimen belongs to a study of blood T cell repertoires in COVID-19. Study context: Donors in the United States, Italy and Spain gave samples during acute or convalescent COVID-19.

CDR1 and CDR2 from the germline V gene are PRHDT and FYEKMQ (reference sequence). The V end was cut by 5 bases, the J end by 2 bases, with 9 bases between. The CDR3 extends over 13 amino acids. Libraries were prepared by immunoSEQ multiplex PCR; TCRdb keeps only in-frame clonotypes and omits some of them. Seen here are about 67,000 clones, 60% to 80% observed once, and the top ten hold just under 6.5%. The gene calls are TRBV13 and TRBJ1-1; possible D gene TRBD1, 6 bases. The specimen sequenced was peripheral blood. This receptor was taken from a woman aged 55-75 years with acute or convalescent COVID-19. CDR3 loop: CASSPGANTEAFF. In nucleotides, the CDR3 is TGTGCCAGCAGCCCAGGGGCTAACACTGAAGCTTTCTTT.